A single sample gave rise to the 25 T cell receptor beta chains below, sequenced in a study of regulatory T cells in long-lasting Graves disease. To make TCR beta libraries, researchers used iRepertoire HTBI primers and Arm-PCR of CDR3 regions. Using its own MiXCR run on the multiplex PCR reads, TCRdb lists one record per CDR3 protein. The table includes fewer than 450,000 distinct CDR3 sequences, under 25% detected once. This sample's time point: persistent/refractory GD, antithyroid drugs over 5 years with positive TRAb. TCR sequences were obtained from RNA taken from PBMCs. The input for sequencing was peripheral blood mononuclear cells (PBMCs), taken when the disease was refractory, from a patient treated with antithyroid drugs. These receptors were collected from a female donor with Graves disease.

The rearrangement joins TRBV10-2 to TRBJ2-7, with TRBD1 matching over 7 bases. CDR1 and CDR2 from the germline V gene are WSHSY and SAAADI. This CDR3 region has 14 residues. V dropped 7 bases and J dropped 1; count of bases not matched to a gene: 7. The CDR3 DNA reads as TGCGCCAGCAAGGACGACAGGGTTTCCTACGAGCAGTACTTC. Its translation is CASKDDRVSYEQYF.

The chain recombines TRBV19 with TRBJ2-7; possibly TRBD1 for D (5 bases). CDR1 and CDR2 (germline): LNHDA, SQIVND (reference sequence). Trimming shortened V by 3 bases and J by 4 bases, and 13 bases separated the two germline ends. This CDR3 region has 14 residues. The CDR3 here is CASSMKLQGYEQYF. The CDR3 nucleotides read TGTGCCAGTAGTATGAAGCTTCAGGGTTACGAGCAGTACTTC.

The chain carries TRBV19 and TRBJ1-2, with D unclear. This CDR3 spans 13 amino acids. Looked up from germline, CDR1 is LNHDA and CDR2 is SQIVND (reference sequence). The V and J ends lost 4 bases and 4 bases respectively, with 10 bases between them. The CDR3 DNA sequence: TGTGCCAGTAGTAATCCGGACGGCTATGGCTACACCTTC. The encoded protein is CASSNPDGYGYTF.

The DNA for the CDR3 is TGTGCCATCTCGGGGACAGGGCCGAACACCGGGGAGCTGTTTTTT. It encodes CAISGTGPNTGELFF. The chain uses TRBV10-3 and TRBJ2-2, with 9 bases identical to TRBD1. The CDR3 extends over 15 amino acids. J lost 0 bases, V lost 8 bases, and 4 bases had no gene match. Per the germline V gene, CDR1 is ENHRY and CDR2 is SYGVKD.

The rearrangement joins TRBV7-2 to TRBJ2-5; 9 bases are a match to TRBD2. CDR1 and CDR2 (germline): SGHTA, FQGNSA. The CDR3 contains 16 residues. V was clipped by 1 base and J by 5 bases; unmatched bases: 8. Here the CDR3 DNA reads TGTGCCAGCAGCTTAGGATGGGCTAGCGGGAAGGAGACCCAGTACTTC. Translation gives CASSLGWASGKETQYF.

Only a few counts were recorded for this clonotype. V gene TRBV5-1 combines with J gene TRBJ2-2; D gene unclear. The CDR3 is 16 residues long. The germline V gene encodes CDR1 SGHRS and CDR2 YFSETQ. V lost 1 base, J lost 3 bases, and 13 bases lay in between. The DNA for the CDR3 is TGCGCCAGCAGCTTGATCGCCTCTAGGGACACCGGGGAGCTGTTTTTT. Its translation is CASSLIASRDTGELFF.

This clonotype was counted between two and nine times. This chain joins TRBV24-1 and TRBJ2-2; tentative D call: TRBD2 (5 bases). Germline CDR1 KGHDR, CDR2 SFDVKD. Trimming cost V 9 bases and J 4 bases, with 5 bases left between them. CDR3 length equals 11 residues. The CDR3 sequence is CATAGTGELFF. CDR3 sequence (DNA): TGTGCCACCGCGGGCACCGGGGAGCTGTTTTTT.

This clonotype was seen more than once but under ten times. This chain uses TRBV7-2 with TRBJ2-5; the match to TRBD2 covers 9 bases. V was clipped by 1 base and J by 5 bases; unmatched bases: 8. This CDR3 contains 16 residues. Germline CDR1 and CDR2: SGHTA and FQGNSA. CDR3 protein: CASSLVAGEREETQYF. As DNA, the CDR3 is TGTGCCAGCAGCTTAGTAGCGGGAGAGCGTGAGGAGACCCAGTACTTC. Full variable domain (outside the CDR3, taken from reference TRBV7-2 and TRBJ2-5): GAGVSQSPSNKVTEKGKDVELRCDPISGHTALYWYRQSLGQGLEFLIYFQGNSAPDKSGLPSDRFSAERTGGSVSTLTIQRTQQEDSAVYLCASSLVAGEREETQYFGPGTRLLVL.

The V gene is TRBV5-6, the J gene TRBJ2-5; D assignment may be TRBD1 or TRBD2 (5 bases each). Germline V gene sequence: CDR1 SGHDT, CDR2 YYEEEE. Trimming pared 0 bases from V and 2 bases from J, leaving 11 bases between. The CDR3 has 15 residues. CDR3 bases: TGTGCCAGCAGCTTGGCGGGGCGGAAACAAGAGACCCAGTACTTC. It specifies CASSLAGRKQETQYF.

This chain links TRBV10-3 with TRBJ1-4; TRBD1 agrees at 10 bases. Germline assignment: CDR1 ENHRY and CDR2 SYGVKD. The CDR3 sequence is 14 residues long. The V gene end was trimmed by 6 bases and the J gene end by 4 bases; junction bases not matched to a gene: 2. The CDR3 protein is CAIRGTGDNEKLFF. The CDR3, as DNA: TGTGCCATCAGGGGGACAGGGGATAATGAAAAACTGTTTTTT.

Points on this clonotype: A much bigger clone sits one base away, suggesting this may be a read error. The V gene is TRBV12-3 or TRBV12-4, the J gene TRBJ1-5; 8 positions agree with TRBD1. Trimming cost V 3 bases and J 5 bases; bases outside gene matches: 6. There are 15 residues in the CDR3. CDR3 sequence: CASSFGTGEYQPQHF. The CDR3 bases are TGTGCCAGCAGTTTCGGGACAGGAGAGTATCAGCCCCAGCATTTT.

In this sample, this clonotype turned up many times. This rearrangement joins TRBV7-8 to TRBJ2-7; D not certain. This CDR3 has 14 amino acids. Trimming took off 4 bases at V and 0 bases at J, with 10 bases between the two ends. Germline lookup yields CDR1 SGHVS and CDR2 FQNEAQ. The CDR3 loop is CASSSFISSYEQYF. DNA for the CDR3: TGTGCCAGCAGCTCCTTCATTAGCTCCTACGAGCAGTACTTC.

The chain has TRBV6-5 and TRBJ2-7; weak D call: TRBD1 (5 bases). The CDR3 is made up of 13 amino acids. With 1 base removed from V and 4 bases from J, the gap between germline ends came to 8 bases. Looked up from germline, CDR1 is MNHEY and CDR2 is SVGAGI. CDR3 protein: CASSYWGTYEQYF. The DNA for the CDR3 is TGTGCCAGCAGTTACTGGGGCACTTACGAGCAGTACTTC.

The chain has TRBV2 and TRBJ2-1; TRBD1 agrees at 8 bases. The junction had 5 bases not matched to a gene; V was cut back by 6 bases and J by 10 bases. Looked up from germline, CDR1 is SNHLY and CDR2 is FYNNEI. This CDR3 is built from 12 residues. CDR3 sequence (DNA): TGTGCCAGCAGCACCGGACAGGGCGAGCAGTTCTTC. It yields the protein CASSTGQGEQFF. Full variable domain (rest looked up from reference TRBV2 and TRBJ2-1): EPEVTQTPSHQVTQMGQEVILRCVPISNHLYFYWYRQILGQKVEFLVSFYNNEISEKSEIFDDQFSVERPDGSNFTLKIRSTKLEDSAMYFCASSTGQGEQFFGPGTRLTVL.

This clonotype was observed a few times. The chain is built from TRBV7-2 and TRBJ2-5; 9 bases are shared with TRBD1. V shed 3 bases and J 5 bases; nucleotides not matched to a gene: 10. This CDR3 spans 16 amino acids. Germline V gives CDR1 SGHTA, CDR2 FQGNSA. Here the CDR3 reads CASSFPPGQGFETQYF. CDR3 coding DNA: TGTGCCAGCAGCTTCCCGCCGGGACAGGGTTTCGAGACCCAGTACTTC.

A few counts support this clonotype. The chain is built from TRBV12-3 or TRBV12-4 and TRBJ1-1, with unresolved D. The V and J ends lost 3 bases and 11 bases respectively, with 10 bases between them. The length of the CDR3 is 11 residues. CDR3 DNA: TGTGCCAGCAGTTTTTGGAAGGAGGCTTTCTTT. It translates to CASSFWKEAFF.

This clonotype was seen only a few times. V usage is TRBV7-9 and J usage is TRBJ2-2; D is unresolved. V dropped 6 bases and J dropped 8 bases, with 7 bases sitting between them. CDR3 length equals 11 residues. Germline V lookup: CDR1 SEHNR, CDR2 FQNEAQ (reference sequence). CDR3 protein: CASRFGGELFF. CDR3 bases: TGTGCCAGCAGGTTCGGAGGGGAGCTGTTTTTT.

In this sample, this clonotype turned up many times. The rearrangement links TRBV7-3 to TRBJ2-7; 9 positions match TRBD1. With 5 bases clipped from V and 6 bases from J, the junction kept 11 bases outside the gene matches. In germline, CDR1 is SGHTA, CDR2 FQGTGA. The CDR3 has 15 amino acids. CDR3 DNA sequence: TGTGCCAGCAGCCAATTACCGGGACAGGGCTTCGAGCAGTACTTC. It is translated as CASSQLPGQGFEQYF.

This clonotype was recorded at least ten times. The J gene is TRBJ2-5, the V gene TRBV11-1; D not resolved. The CDR3 length is 14 residues. The germline CDR1 and CDR2 sequences are SGHAT and FQDESV (reference sequence). V dropped 5 bases and J dropped 1 base, with 11 bases sitting between them. The CDR3 DNA reads as TGTGCCAGCAGCAAAGAGTGGGTCCAAGAGACCCAGTACTTC. Translated: CASSKEWVQETQYF.

This clonotype has a count of ten or more. This chain links TRBV28 with TRBJ2-7, with 7 bases lining up with TRBD1. Germline CDR1 is MDHEN and CDR2 is SYDVKM. The CDR3 totals 15 residues. Unmatched junction bases numbered 12, after V lost 6 bases and J lost 4 bases. The CDR3 DNA sequence: TGTGCCAGCAGCCCCTTTGGACAGGCGAAATACGAGCAGTACTTC. The encoded protein is CASSPFGQAKYEQYF.

This chain links TRBV6-1 with TRBJ1-1; D is ambiguous. Trimming took 2 bases from V and 1 from J, leaving 11 bases between them. The CDR3 runs 15 residues. Germline CDR1 and CDR2: MNHNS and SASEGT. CDR3 DNA: TGTGCCAGCAGTGAACGAGGGATGGCGAACACTGAAGCTTTCTTT. Amino acids: CASSERGMANTEAFF.

This clonotype was recorded many times. The chain has TRBV28 and TRBJ2-2, with D possibly being TRBD1 or TRBD2 (5 bases each). The CDR3 is made up of 15 amino acids. Trimming cost V 0 bases and J 0 bases, with 5 bases left between them. In germline, CDR1 is MDHEN, CDR2 SYDVKM. The CDR3 nucleotides read TGTGCCAGCAGTTTATGGGGGGCGAACACCGGGGAGCTGTTTTTT. Residues: CASSLWGANTGELFF.

The chain couples TRBV7-2 to TRBJ2-7; D is perhaps TRBD2 (5 bases). Trimming removed 1 base at V and 3 bases at J, with 10 bases between. Germline V gene sequence: CDR1 SGHTA, CDR2 FQGNSA. The CDR3 spans 14 residues. Here the CDR3 reads CASSLGGPVYEQYF. CDR3 DNA: TGTGCCAGCAGCTTAGGAGGGCCAGTCTACGAGCAGTACTTC. The variable domain in full, with the rest retrieved from reference TRBV7-2 and TRBJ2-7, is GAGVSQSPSNKVTEKGKDVELRCDPISGHTALYWYRQSLGQGLEFLIYFQGNSAPDKSGLPSDRFSAERTGGSVSTLTIQRTQQEDSAVYLCASSLGGPVYEQYFGPGTRLTVT.

The sample holds a few counts of this clonotype. The chain links TRBV19 to TRBJ2-2; the match to TRBD1 covers 8 bases. Germline lookup yields CDR1 LNHDA and CDR2 SQIVND (reference sequence). V shed 3 bases, J shed 3 bases, and the junction held 6 bases outside the gene matches. The CDR3 sequence is 16 residues long. The CDR3, as DNA: TGTGCCAGTAGTATGTCCGGACAGGGCTACACCGGGGAGCTGTTTTTT. Its translation: CASSMSGQGYTGELFF.

The chain uses TRBV18 and TRBJ1-5; maybe TRBD1 (6 bases). Trimming took 3 bases from V and 2 from J, leaving 11 bases between them. Per the germline V gene, CDR1 is KGHSH and CDR2 is LQKENI. This CDR3 is 15 amino acids long. CDR3 DNA: TGTGCCAGCTCACCGGGGGCCCTTGGCAATCAGCCCCAGCATTTT. This codes for CASSPGALGNQPQHF.